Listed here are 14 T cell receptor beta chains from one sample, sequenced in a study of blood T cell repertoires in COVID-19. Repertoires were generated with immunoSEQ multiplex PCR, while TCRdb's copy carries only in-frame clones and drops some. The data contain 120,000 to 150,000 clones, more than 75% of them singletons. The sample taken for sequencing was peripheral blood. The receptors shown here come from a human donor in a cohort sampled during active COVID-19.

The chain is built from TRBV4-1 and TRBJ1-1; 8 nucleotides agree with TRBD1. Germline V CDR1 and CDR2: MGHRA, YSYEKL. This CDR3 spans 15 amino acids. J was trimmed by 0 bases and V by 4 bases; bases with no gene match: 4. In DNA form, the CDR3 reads TGCGCCAGCAGCCCGGACAGGGTCGTGAACACTGAAGCTTTCTTT. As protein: CASSPDRVVNTEAFF.

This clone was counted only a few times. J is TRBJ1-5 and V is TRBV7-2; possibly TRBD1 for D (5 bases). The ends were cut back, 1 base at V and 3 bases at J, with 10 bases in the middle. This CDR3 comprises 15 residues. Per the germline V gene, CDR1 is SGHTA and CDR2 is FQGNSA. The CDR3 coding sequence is TGTGCCAGCAGCTTAGTTCAGGGAACCAATCAGCCCCAGCATTTT. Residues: CASSLVQGTNQPQHF. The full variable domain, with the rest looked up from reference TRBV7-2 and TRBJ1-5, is GAGVSQSPSNKVTEKGKDVELRCDPISGHTALYWYRQSLGQGLEFLIYFQGNSAPDKSGLPSDRFSAERTGGSVSTLTIQRTQQEDSAVYLCASSLVQGTNQPQHFGDGTRLSIL.

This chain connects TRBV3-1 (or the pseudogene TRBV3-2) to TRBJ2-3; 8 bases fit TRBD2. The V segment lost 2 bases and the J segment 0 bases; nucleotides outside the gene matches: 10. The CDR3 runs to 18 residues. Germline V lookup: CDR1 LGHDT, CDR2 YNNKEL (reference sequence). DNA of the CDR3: TGTGCCAGCAGCCAACCCGAGGGGTTAGCGGGGAGCACAGATACGCAGTATTTT. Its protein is CASSQPEGLAGSTDTQYF.

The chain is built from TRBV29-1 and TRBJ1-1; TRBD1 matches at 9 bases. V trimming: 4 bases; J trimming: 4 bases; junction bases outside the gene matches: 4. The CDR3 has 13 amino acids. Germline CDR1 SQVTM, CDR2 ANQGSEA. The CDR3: CSVAQGATTEAFF. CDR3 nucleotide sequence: TGCAGCGTTGCACAGGGGGCGACCACTGAAGCTTTCTTT.

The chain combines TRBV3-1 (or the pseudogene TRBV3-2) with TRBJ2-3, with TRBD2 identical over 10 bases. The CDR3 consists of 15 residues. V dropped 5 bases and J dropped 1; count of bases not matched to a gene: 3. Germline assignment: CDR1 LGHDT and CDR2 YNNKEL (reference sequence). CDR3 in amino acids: CASSSSGRGTDTQYF. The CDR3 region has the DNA TGTGCCAGCAGCTCCAGCGGGAGGGGCACAGATACGCAGTATTTT.

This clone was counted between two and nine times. In DNA, the CDR3 is TGTGCCAGCTCATCGCAAGGACAGGGCGCTGAGCAGTTCTTC. Its translation: CASSSQGQGAEQFF. The chain is built from TRBV18 and TRBJ2-1; 8 nucleotides agree with TRBD1. Germline V gives CDR1 KGHSH, CDR2 LQKENI. The CDR3 totals 14 residues. Trimming cost V 5 bases and J 9 bases; bases outside gene matches: 9.

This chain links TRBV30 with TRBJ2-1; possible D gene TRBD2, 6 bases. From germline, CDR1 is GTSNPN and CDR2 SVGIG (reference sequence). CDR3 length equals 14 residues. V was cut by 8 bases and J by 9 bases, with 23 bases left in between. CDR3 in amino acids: CALAGLLHMGEQFF. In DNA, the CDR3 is TGTGCCCTGGCAGGACTACTGCACATGGGTGAGCAGTTCTTC.

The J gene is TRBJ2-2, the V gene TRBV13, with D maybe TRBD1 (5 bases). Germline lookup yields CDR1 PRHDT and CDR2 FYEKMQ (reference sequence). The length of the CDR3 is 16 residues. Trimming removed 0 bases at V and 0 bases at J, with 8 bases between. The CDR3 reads CASSLGQGTNTGELFF. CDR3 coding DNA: TGTGCCAGCAGCTTAGGTCAGGGCACGAACACCGGGGAGCTGTTTTTT.

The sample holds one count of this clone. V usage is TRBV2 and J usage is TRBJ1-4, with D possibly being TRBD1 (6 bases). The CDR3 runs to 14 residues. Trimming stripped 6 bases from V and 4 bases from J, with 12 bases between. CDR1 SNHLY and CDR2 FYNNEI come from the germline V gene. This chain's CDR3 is CASRNGQLNEKLFF. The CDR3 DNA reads TGTGCCAGCAGGAACGGACAGCTTAATGAAAAACTGTTTTTT.

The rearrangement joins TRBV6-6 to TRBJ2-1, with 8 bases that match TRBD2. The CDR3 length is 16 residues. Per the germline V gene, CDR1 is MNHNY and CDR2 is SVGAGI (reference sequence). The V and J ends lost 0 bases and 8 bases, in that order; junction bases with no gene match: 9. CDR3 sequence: CASSYSRRGGHDEQFF. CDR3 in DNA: TGTGCCAGCAGTTACTCGAGACGGGGGGGCCACGATGAGCAGTTCTTC.

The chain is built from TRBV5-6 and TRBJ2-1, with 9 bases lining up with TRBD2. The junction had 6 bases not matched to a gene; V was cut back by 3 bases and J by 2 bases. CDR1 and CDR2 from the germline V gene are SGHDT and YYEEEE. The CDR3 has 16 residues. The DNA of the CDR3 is TGTGCCAGCAGCTCCGTCGGCGGGAGGGCCTACAATGAGCAGTTCTTC. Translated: CASSSVGGRAYNEQFF.

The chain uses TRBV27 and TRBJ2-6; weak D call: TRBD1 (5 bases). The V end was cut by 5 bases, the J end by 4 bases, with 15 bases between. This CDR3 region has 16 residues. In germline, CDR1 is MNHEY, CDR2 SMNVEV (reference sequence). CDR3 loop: CASSPPGAPGANVLTF. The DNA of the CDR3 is TGTGCCAGCAGTCCGCCTGGGGCCCCCGGGGCCAACGTCCTGACTTTC. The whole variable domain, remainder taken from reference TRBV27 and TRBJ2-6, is EAQVTQNPRYLITVTGKKLTVTCSQNMNHEYMSWYRQDPGLGLRQIYYSMNVEVTDKGDVPEGYKVSRKEKRNFPLILESPSPNQTSLYFCASSPPGAPGANVLTFGAGSRLTVL.

For the CDR3, the DNA is TGCGCCAGCAGCTTGGAAACAGGGGGCAATGAGCAGTTCTTC. Residues: CASSLETGGNEQFF. V and J are TRBV5-1 and TRBJ2-1, with TRBD1 matching 8 bases. The CDR3 length is 14 residues. After removal of 0 bases from V and 6 bases from J, the junction contained 2 bases not matched to a gene. Per germline, CDR1 SGHRS and CDR2 YFSETQ.

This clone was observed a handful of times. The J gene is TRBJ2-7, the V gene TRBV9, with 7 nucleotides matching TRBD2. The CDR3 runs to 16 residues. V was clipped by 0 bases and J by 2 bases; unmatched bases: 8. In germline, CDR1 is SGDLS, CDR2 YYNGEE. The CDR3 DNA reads TGTGCCAGCAGCGTAGGGGACTACCCCGATCCCTACGAGCAGTACGTC. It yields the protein CASSVGDYPDPYEQYV.